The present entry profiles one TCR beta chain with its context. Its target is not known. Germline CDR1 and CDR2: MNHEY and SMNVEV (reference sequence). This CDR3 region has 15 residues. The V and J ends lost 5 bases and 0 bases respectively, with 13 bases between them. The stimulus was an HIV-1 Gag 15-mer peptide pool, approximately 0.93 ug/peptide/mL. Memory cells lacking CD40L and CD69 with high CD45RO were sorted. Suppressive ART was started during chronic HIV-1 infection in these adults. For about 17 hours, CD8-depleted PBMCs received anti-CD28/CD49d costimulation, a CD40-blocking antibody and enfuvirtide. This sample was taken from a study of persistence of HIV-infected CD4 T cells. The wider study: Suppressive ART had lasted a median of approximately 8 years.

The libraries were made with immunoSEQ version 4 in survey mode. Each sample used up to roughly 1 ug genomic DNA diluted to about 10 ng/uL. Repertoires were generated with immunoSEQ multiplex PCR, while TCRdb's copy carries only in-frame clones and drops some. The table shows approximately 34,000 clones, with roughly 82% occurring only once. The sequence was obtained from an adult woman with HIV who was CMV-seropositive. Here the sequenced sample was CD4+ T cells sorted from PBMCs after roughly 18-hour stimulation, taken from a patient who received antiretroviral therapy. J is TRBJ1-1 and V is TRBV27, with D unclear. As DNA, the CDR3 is TGTGCCAGCAGTCGTGGGATATCTATGAACACTGAAGCTTTCTTT. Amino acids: CASSRGISMNTEAFF.